This T cell receptor beta chain was retrieved from a study of CD8+CD57+ T cells in acquired aplastic anemia. Study at large: When averaged, DNA from sorted CD4+ and CD8+ cells came to around 3 ug.

TCR beta VDJ combinations and CDR3 sequences were profiled from genomic DNA. TCRdb re-called the reads through MiXCR, storing one row per CDR3 protein. The table includes 120,000 or so distinct CDR3 sequences, 40% to 60% detected once. V dropped 1 base and J dropped 2 bases, with 0 bases sitting between them. CDR1 and CDR2 from the germline V gene are SNHLY and FYNNEI. This CDR3 is 12 amino acids long. This clonotype was counted between two and nine times. Antigen unknown. Study conclusions and caveats: The study identified roughly 31 CD8+ CDR3 sequences shared by patients and controls. Patients and controls had CD8+ Simpson's diversity values that were not significantly distinct.

Sequencing was carried out using sorted CD4+, CD8+, or CD8+CD57+ T cells (not recorded which) from PBMCs. The J gene is TRBJ1-5, the V gene TRBV2; D is ambiguous. The source is a human donor in good health, serving as a control. CDR3 sequence (DNA): TGTGCCAGCAGTGAAGGCAATCAGCCCCAGCATTTT. It translates to CASSEGNQPQHF.